The clone carrying this TCR beta chain has just a few counts. Its antigen is not known. The germline gives CDR1 MNHNS, CDR2 SASEGT. The V gene lost 2 bases and the J gene lost 5 bases, with 12 bases spanning the gap. This CDR3 is built from 14 residues. This specimen comes from a study of T cell responses to AZD1222 COVID-19 vaccine. Points from the study as a whole: Close to half of spike-specific TCRs reportedly recognize unmutated variant regions.

Using immunoSEQ multiplex PCR, the repertoire was profiled, and TCRdb retains in-frame clones only, with some absent. The table includes 85,000 to 130,000 clones, 80% to 90% detected once. The chain carries TRBV6-1 and TRBJ1-2; D not resolved. The receptor comes from an adult in good health. The source material was peripheral blood, sampled on day 0 of AZD1222 vaccination. The CDR3 bases are TGTGCCAGCAGTGAATTAGGGATACTTTATGGCTACACCTTC. Residues: CASSELGILYGYTF.